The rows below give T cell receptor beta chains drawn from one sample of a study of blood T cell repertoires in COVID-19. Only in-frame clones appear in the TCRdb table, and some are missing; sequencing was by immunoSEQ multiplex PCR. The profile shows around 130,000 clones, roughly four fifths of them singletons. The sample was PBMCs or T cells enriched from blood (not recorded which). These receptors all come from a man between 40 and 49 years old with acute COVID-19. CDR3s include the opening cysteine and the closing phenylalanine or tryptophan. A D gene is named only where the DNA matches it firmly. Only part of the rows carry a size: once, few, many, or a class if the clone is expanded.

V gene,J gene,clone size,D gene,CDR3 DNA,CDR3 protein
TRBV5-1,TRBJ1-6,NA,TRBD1,TGCGCCAGCACTATGACAGGGAGCGATTCACCCCTCCACTTT,CASTMTGSDSPLHF
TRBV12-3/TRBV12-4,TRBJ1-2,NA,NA,TGTGCCAGCACCGTCGACAGGCAGAATGGCTACACCTTC,CASTVDRQNGYTF
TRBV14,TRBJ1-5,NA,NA,TGTGCCAGCAGCCAGGGGGCAAGTCAGCCCCAGCATTTT,CASSQGASQPQHF
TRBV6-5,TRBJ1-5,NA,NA,TGTGCCAGCAGTTTAAGACCGGGAGAATATCAGCCCCAGCATTTT,CASSLRPGEYQPQHF
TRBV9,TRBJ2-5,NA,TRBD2,TGTGCCAGCAGCGTAACTAGCGGGGGACAAGAGACCCAGTACTTC,CASSVTSGGQETQYF
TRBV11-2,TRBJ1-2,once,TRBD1,TGTGCCAGCAGGACACAGGGGGAGAACTATGGCTACACCTTC,CASRTQGENYGYTF
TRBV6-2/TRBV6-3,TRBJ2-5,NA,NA,TGTGCCAGCAGTCCCTCTCCGCAAGAGACCCAGTACTTC,CASSPSPQETQYF
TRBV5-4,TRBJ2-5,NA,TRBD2,TGTGCCAGCAGCTTGGAAACTCTAGCGGGAGTAACAGAGACCCAGTACTTC,CASSLETLAGVTETQYF
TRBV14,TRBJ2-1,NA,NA,TGTGCCAGCAGCCCCGTGAGCCCCTACAATGAGCAGTTCTTC,CASSPVSPYNEQFF
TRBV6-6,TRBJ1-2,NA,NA,TGTGCCAGCAGCCCGGGTTTGGGTGGCGGCTACACCTTC,CASSPGLGGGYTF
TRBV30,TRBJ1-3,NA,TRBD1,TGTGCCTGTATCCGGGACAGGTTTACTGGAAACACCATATATTTT,CACIRDRFTGNTIYF
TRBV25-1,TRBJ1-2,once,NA,TGTGCCAGCAGTGAGGGAGGGGTCTATGGCTACACCTTC,CASSEGGVYGYTF
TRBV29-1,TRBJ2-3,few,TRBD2,TGCAGCGCATCGCCCCCGGGGGGAGGCACAGATACGCAGTATTTT,CSASPPGGGTDTQYF
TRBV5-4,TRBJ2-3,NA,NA,TGTGCCAGCAGCTTAAAGACAGCCCGCACAGATACGCAGTATTTT,CASSLKTARTDTQYF
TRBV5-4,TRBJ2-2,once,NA,TGTGCCAGCAGCTTCGACAGGCGAACCGGGGAGCTGTTTTTT,CASSFDRRTGELFF
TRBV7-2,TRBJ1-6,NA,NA,TGTGCCAGCAGCTTAGCGCAGGGCGGGGCCAATTCACCCCTCCACTTT,CASSLAQGGANSPLHF
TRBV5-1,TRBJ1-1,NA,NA,TGCGCCAGCAGCTGGATGACCGGGACAAGCGACACTGAAGCTTTCTTT,CASSWMTGTSDTEAFF
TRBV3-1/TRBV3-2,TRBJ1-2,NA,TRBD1,TGTGCCAGCAGCCTGGACAGGGTAAACTATGGCTACACCTTC,CASSLDRVNYGYTF
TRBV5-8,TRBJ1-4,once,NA,TGTGCCAGCAGCTTGGACTCTCCCAATGAAAAACTGTTTTTT,CASSLDSPNEKLFF
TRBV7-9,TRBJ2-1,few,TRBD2,TGTGCCAGCAGCTTAGAGACTAGCGTCGACAATGAGCAGTTCTTC,CASSLETSVDNEQFF
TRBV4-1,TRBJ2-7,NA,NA,TGCGCCAGCAGCCAAGAATCGCGGTCTTCCTACGAGCAGTACTTC,CASSQESRSSYEQYF
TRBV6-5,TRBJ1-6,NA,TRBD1,TGTGCCAGCACCAATCCCGACAGGGATTCACCCCTCCACTTT,CASTNPDRDSPLHF
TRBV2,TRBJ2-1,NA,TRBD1,TGTGCCAGCAGTGTACAGGGGTGGTATGAGCAGTTCTTC,CASSVQGWYEQFF
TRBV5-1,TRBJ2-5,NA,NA,TGCGCCAGCAGCCCACAAGAGACCCAGTACTTC,CASSPQETQYF
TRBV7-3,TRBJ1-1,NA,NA,TGTGCCAGCAGCTCTGGACAGTACACTGAAGCTTTCTTT,CASSSGQYTEAFF
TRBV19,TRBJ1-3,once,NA,TGTGCCAGTAGTATAGACCCAGGGGCGAACACCATATATTTT,CASSIDPGANTIYF
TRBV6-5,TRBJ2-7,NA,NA,TGTGCCAGCAGTTACAGAGGGCCGGGCGGCTCCTACGAGCAGTACTTC,CASSYRGPGGSYEQYF
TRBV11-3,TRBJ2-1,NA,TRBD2,TGTGCCAGCAGCTTTGAGCGGGAGGGGGCTGAGCAGTTCTTC,CASSFEREGAEQFF
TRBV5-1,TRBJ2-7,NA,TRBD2,TGCGCCAGGCCTACTAGCGGGACTCGATACGAGCAGTACTTC,CARPTSGTRYEQYF
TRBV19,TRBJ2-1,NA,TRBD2,TGTGCCAGTACCATGGGTGGGCGGGAGTACAATGAGCAGTTCTTC,CASTMGGREYNEQFF
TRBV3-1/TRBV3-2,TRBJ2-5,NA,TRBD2,TGTGCCAGCAGTCGTGGACTAGTAGTGGGGGGGAGGGAGACCCAGTACTTC,CASSRGLVVGGRETQYF
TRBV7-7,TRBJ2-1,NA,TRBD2,TGTGCTAGCAGCGCCGGGACTAGCGGCAGCAATGAGCAGTTCTTC,CASSAGTSGSNEQFF
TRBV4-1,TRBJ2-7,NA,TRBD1,TGCGCCAGCAGCCAAGACTCCGGGACAGGGACCTACGAGCAGTACTTC,CASSQDSGTGTYEQYF
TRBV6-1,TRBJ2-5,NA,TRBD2,TGTGCCAGCAGTGAATTAACTAGCGGCCAAGAGACCCAGTACTTC,CASSELTSGQETQYF
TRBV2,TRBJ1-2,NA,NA,TGTGCCAGCACCTCCAGAGGCAGGGGCCCGGGCTATGGCTACACCTTC,CASTSRGRGPGYGYTF
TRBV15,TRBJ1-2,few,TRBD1,TGTGCCACCAGCAGAGATCGAGGACAGGTAGCCGCCCTCTATGGCTACACCTTC,CATSRDRGQVAALYGYTF
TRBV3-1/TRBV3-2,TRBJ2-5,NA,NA,TGTGCCAGCAGCCAAGAAGGGAGGACCCAGTACTTC,CASSQEGRTQYF
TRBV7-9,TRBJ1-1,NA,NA,TGTGCCAGCAGCTCCCTTGGGGAGGACACTGAAGCTTTCTTT,CASSSLGEDTEAFF
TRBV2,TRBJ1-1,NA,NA,TGTGCCAGCAGTGAACGGCCGGGGACATACACTGAAGCTTTCTTT,CASSERPGTYTEAFF
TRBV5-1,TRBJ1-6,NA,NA,TGCGCCAGCAGCCCAAGAATCGGGTCTAATTCACCCCTCCACTTT,CASSPRIGSNSPLHF
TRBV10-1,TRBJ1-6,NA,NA,TGCGCCAACCCGCGGGGGGCCCCTCCGGGTTCACCCCTCCACTTT,CANPRGAPPGSPLHF
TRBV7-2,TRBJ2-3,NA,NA,TGTGCCAGCAGCTTAGCGGGCGGGCGGCCAGATACGCAGTATTTT,CASSLAGGRPDTQYF
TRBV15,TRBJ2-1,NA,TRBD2,TGTGCCACCAGCAGAGAAAGGGGGTTTTTGAGACTAGCGGCTAAAGATGAGCAGTTCTTC,CATSRERGFLRLAAKDEQFF
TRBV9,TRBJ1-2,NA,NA,TGTGCCAGCAGCGTAGGGAGCGCTGCTAACTATGGCTACACCTTC,CASSVGSAANYGYTF
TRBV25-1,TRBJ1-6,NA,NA,TGTGCCAGCAGTGAATTCGGGGATAGAAATTCACCCCTCCACTTT,CASSEFGDRNSPLHF
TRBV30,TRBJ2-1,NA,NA,TGTGCCTGGACCTTAGGGAGTGAGCAGTTCTTC,CAWTLGSEQFF
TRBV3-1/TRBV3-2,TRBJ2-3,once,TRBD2,TGTGCCAGCAGCCAAGCCCCTAGCGGGGGCCTTCTTAGCACAGATACGCAGTATTTT,CASSQAPSGGLLSTDTQYF
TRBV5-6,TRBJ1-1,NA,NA,TGTGCCAGCAGCGGCGTAAGGACAGAAGCTTTCTTT,CASSGVRTEAFF
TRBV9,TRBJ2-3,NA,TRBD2,TGTGCCAGCAGCGTAGCTACGACTAGCGGTTTAGATACGCAGTATTTT,CASSVATTSGLDTQYF
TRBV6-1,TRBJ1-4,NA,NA,TGTGCCAGCAGTGACAACGGAAAACTGTTTTTT,CASSDNGKLFF
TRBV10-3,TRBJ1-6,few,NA,TGTGCCATCCGGGACACCGGTTCACCCCTCCACTTT,CAIRDTGSPLHF